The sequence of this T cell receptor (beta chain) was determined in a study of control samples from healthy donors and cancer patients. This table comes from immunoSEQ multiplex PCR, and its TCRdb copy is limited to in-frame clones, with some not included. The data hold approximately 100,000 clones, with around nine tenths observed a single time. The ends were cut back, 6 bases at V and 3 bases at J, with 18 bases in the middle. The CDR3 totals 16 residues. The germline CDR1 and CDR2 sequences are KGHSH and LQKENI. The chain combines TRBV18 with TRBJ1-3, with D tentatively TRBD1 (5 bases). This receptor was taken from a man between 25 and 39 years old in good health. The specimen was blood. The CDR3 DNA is TGTGCCAGCTCCCCCCAGGACATTTACAGTGGAAACACCATATATTTT. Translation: CASSPQDIYSGNTIYF.